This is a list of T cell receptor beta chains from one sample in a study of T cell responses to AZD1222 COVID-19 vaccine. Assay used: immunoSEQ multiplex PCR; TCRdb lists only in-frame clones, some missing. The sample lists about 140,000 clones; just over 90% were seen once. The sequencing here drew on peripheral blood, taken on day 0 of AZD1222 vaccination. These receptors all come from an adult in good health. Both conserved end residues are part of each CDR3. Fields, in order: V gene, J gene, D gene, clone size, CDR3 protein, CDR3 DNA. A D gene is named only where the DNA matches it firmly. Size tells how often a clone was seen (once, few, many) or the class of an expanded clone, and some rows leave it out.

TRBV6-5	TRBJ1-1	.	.	CATESTGTAFF	TGTGCCACCGAATCGACAGGTACGGCTTTCTTT
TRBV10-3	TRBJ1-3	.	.	CAISDLGGSGNTIYF	TGTGCCATCAGTGATTTGGGGGGCTCAGGAAACACCATATATTTT
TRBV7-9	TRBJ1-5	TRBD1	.	CASSHRGASNQPQHF	TGTGCCAGCAGTCACAGGGGAGCGAGCAATCAGCCCCAGCATTTT
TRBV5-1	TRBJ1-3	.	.	CASSRRGAGNTIYF	TGCGCCAGCAGCCGACGCGGGGCTGGAAACACCATATATTTT
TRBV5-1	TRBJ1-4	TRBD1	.	CASSPTIQSGQVGEKLFF	TGCGCCAGCAGCCCCACCATTCAGTCCGGACAGGTGGGGGAAAAACTGTTTTTT
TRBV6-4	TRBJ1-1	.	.	CASSAYTEAFF	TGTGCCAGCAGTGCCTACACTGAAGCTTTCTTT
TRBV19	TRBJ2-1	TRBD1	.	CASRPPGQGRFF	TGTGCCAGTAGACCTCCGGGACAGGGACGGTTCTTC
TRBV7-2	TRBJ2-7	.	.	CASSFPSLGDHEQYF	TGTGCCAGCAGCTTCCCTAGCTTAGGAGACCACGAGCAGTACTTC
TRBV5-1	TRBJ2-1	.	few	CASSLEGLVMRKFF	TGCGCCAGCAGCTTGGAGGGGTTGGTAATGAGGAAGTTCTTC
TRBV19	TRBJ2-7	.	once	CASSIWSGEYEQYF	TGTGCCAGTAGTATTTGGTCTGGGGAGTACGAGCAGTACTTC
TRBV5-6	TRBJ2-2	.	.	CASSPLSPTGELFF	TGTGCCAGCAGCCCACTTTCCCCCACCGGGGAGCTGTTTTTT
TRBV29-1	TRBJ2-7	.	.	CSVVVLKGNEQYF	TGCAGCGTTGTGGTCCTCAAGGGCAACGAGCAGTACTTC
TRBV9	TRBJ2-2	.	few	CASSVVVDITGELFF	TGTGCCAGCAGCGTAGTGGTGGATATCACCGGGGAGCTGTTTTTT
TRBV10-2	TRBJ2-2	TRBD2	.	CASHRGGVTEISNTGELFF	TGCGCCAGCCACCGCGGGGGTGTGACAGAGATATCGAACACCGGGGAGCTGTTTTTT
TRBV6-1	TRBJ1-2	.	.	CASSEGVQYGYTF	TGTGCCAGCAGTGAAGGGGTTCAGTATGGCTACACCTTC
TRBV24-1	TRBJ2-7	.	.	CATSGSGREQYF	TGTGCCACCAGTGGATCAGGCCGCGAGCAGTACTTC
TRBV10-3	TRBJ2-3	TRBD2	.	CAISGGTSGATDTQYF	TGTGCCATCAGTGGAGGGACTAGCGGGGCCACAGATACGCAGTATTTT
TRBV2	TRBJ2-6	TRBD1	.	CASTSSVGTGASGANVLTF	TGTGCCAGCACCTCAAGCGTCGGGACAGGGGCATCTGGGGCCAACGTCCTGACTTTC
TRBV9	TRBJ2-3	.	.	CASSVGDGQLLGDTQYF	TGTGCCAGCAGCGTAGGGGACGGACAGCTCCTGGGGGATACGCAGTATTTT
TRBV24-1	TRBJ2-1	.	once	CATSVSVDGEQFF	TGTGCCACGTCTGTGTCGGTAGACGGTGAGCAGTTCTTC
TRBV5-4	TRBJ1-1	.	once	CASSLEGGGAPMAEAFF	TGTGCCAGCAGCTTGGAGGGGGGGGGAGCCCCTATGGCTGAAGCTTTCTTT
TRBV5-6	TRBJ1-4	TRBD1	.	CAAGQGALNEKLFF	TGTGCCGCGGGACAGGGGGCTCTCAATGAAAAACTGTTTTTT
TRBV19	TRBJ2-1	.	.	CASSIDLTVEQFF	TGTGCCAGTAGTATAGATTTGACTGTTGAGCAGTTCTTC
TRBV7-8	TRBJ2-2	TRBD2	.	CASSRDYTNTGELFF	TGTGCCAGCAGTCGGGACTATACGAACACCGGGGAGCTGTTTTTT
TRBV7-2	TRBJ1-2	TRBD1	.	CASSLAGGQLAFGYTF	TGTGCCAGCAGCTTAGCGGGGGGACAGTTGGCTTTCGGCTACACCTTC
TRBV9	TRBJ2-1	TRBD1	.	CASSAEGQGREQFF	TGTGCCAGCAGCGCGGAAGGACAGGGGAGGGAGCAGTTCTTC
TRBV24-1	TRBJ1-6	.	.	CATSPSGRSRPPLHF	TGTGCCACCAGCCCCTCCGGCAGGTCGCGTCCACCCCTCCACTTT
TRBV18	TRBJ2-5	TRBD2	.	CASSPRTSGQETQYF	TGTGCCAGCTCACCACGGACTAGCGGCCAAGAGACCCAGTACTTC
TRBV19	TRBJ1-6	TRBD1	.	CASSSPPGQENSPLHF	TGTGCCAGTAGCTCCCCTCCGGGACAGGAGAATTCACCCCTCCACTTT
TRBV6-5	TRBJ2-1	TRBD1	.	CASIGQGYNEQFF	TGTGCCAGCATTGGACAGGGGTACAATGAGCAGTTCTTC
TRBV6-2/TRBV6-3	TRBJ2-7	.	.	CASSYARDNYEQYF	TGTGCCAGCAGTTATGCGAGGGACAACTACGAGCAGTACTTC
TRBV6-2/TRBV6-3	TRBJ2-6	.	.	CASSWDVGANVLTF	TGTGCCAGCAGTTGGGATGTGGGGGCCAACGTCCTGACTTTC
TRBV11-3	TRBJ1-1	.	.	CASSLGTNTEAFF	TGTGCCAGCAGCCTAGGGACGAACACTGAAGCTTTCTTT
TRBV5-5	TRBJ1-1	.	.	CASSLSGTSEAFF	TGTGCCAGCAGCTTGTCCGGGACATCCGAAGCTTTCTTT
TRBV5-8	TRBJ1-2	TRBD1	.	CASSTRGQGALAGGYTF	TGTGCCAGCAGCACAAGGGGACAGGGGGCTCTCGCAGGTGGCTACACCTTC
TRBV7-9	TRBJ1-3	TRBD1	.	CASSLAGGISGNTIYF	TGTGCCAGCAGCTTGGCAGGGGGCATCTCTGGAAACACCATATATTTT
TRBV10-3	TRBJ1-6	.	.	CAISEGELSSYNSPLHF	TGTGCCATCAGTGAGGGGGAACTAAGCTCCTATAATTCACCCCTCCACTTT
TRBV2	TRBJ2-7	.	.	CASTPTDRSLYEQYF	TGTGCCAGCACCCCCACCGACAGATCCCTCTACGAGCAGTACTTC
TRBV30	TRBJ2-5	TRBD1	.	CAGDRGQETQYF	TGTGCGGGAGACAGGGGTCAAGAGACCCAGTACTTC
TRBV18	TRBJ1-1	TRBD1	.	CASSATGQGVEAFF	TGTGCCAGCTCCGCCACGGGACAGGGCGTTGAAGCTTTCTTT
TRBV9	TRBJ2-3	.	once	CASSRPAGGTDTQYF	TGTGCCAGCAGCAGGCCTGCGGGCGGCACAGATACGCAGTATTTT
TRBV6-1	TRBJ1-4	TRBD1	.	CASSEGQGMGEKLFF	TGTGCCAGCAGTGAGGGACAGGGGATGGGTGAAAAACTGTTTTTT
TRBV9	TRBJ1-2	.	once	CASSVDREGYTF	TGTGCCAGCAGCGTAGATCGGGAGGGCTACACCTTC
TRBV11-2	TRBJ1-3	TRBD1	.	CASSLGTGSGNTIYF	TGTGCCAGCAGCTTAGGGACAGGGTCTGGAAACACCATATATTTT